A single sample gave rise to the 30 T cell receptor beta chains below, sequenced in a study of T cells generated in artificial thymic organoids. Separate semi-nested PCRs amplified TCRalpha and TCRbeta libraries using constant-region reverse primers in TRAC or TRBC. One entry per CDR3 protein, called by TCRdb with MiXCR from the 5' RACE reads. This table holds 5,000 to 6,500 distinct CDR3 sequences, more than 30% found once. The sequenced material came from naive CD8+ T cells from blood. Subset given: CD3+TCRalphabeta+CD8SP T cells; for blood, CD45RO-CCR7+ naive CD8+ T cells. The receptors come from a human donor who gave cord blood stem cells for thymic organoid culture, a cardiac surgery patient who gave postnatal thymus, or a blood donor (not recorded which).

This clonotype is deemed medium-sized. This chain uses TRBV4-1 with TRBJ2-2; 13 bases are a match to TRBD2. Germline CDR1 is MGHRA and CDR2 is YSYEKL. V was clipped by 1 base and J by 4 bases; unmatched bases: 6. The CDR3 extends over 18 amino acids. The CDR3, as DNA: TGCGCCAGCAGCCAAGCACTAGCGGGAGGGCCGATCACCGGGGAGCTGTTTTTT. Its protein is CASSQALAGGPITGELFF.

The V and J genes are TRBV2 and TRBJ2-7, with D perhaps TRBD1 (5 bases). This CDR3 contains 14 residues. Germline V CDR1 and CDR2: SNHLY, FYNNEI. Deletions cut 6 bases from V and 1 base from J, with 13 bases between. The CDR3 sequence: CASSQRQLSYEQYF. The CDR3 DNA is TGTGCCAGCAGCCAAAGACAGCTATCCTACGAGCAGTACTTC.

In the case of this clonotype: It may be a read error: a sequence one base away is much more abundant. J is TRBJ1-1 and V is TRBV30; D may be TRBD1 (5 bases). The CDR3 totals 13 residues. CDR1 and CDR2 from the germline V gene are GTSNPN and SVGIG (reference sequence). CDR3 in amino acids: CARSLLGLNEAFF. The CDR3 DNA reads as TGTGCCCGGAGTTTATTGGGACTGAATGAAGCTTTCTTT.

By frequency in the sample, this clonotype is medium-sized (0.01 to 0.1%). CDR3 region: CASSFQLGTVNTEAFF. Here the CDR3 DNA reads TGCGCCAGCAGCTTCCAGCTCGGGACAGTCAACACTGAAGCTTTCTTT. The V and J genes are TRBV5-1 and TRBJ1-1; 7 positions agree with TRBD1. The length of the CDR3 is 16 residues. V lost 2 bases to trimming and J lost 2 bases; unmatched junction nucleotides: 9. Germline values: CDR1 SGHRS, CDR2 YFSETQ.

The rearrangement uses TRBV4-1 and TRBJ2-5, with TRBD2 matching over 8 bases. In germline, CDR1 is MGHRA, CDR2 YSYEKL. The CDR3 is made up of 22 amino acids. V was pared by 2 bases and J by 5 bases, with 28 bases of the junction left unmatched. CDR3 sequence reads: CASSQRYPHLLTSGVTMETQYF. DNA for the CDR3: TGCGCCAGCAGCCAAAGGTACCCCCACCTGTTAACTAGCGGAGTAACAATGGAGACCCAGTACTTC.

By share, this clonotype counts as medium-sized. This rearrangement joins TRBV5-1 to TRBJ2-1, with D perhaps TRBD2 (5 bases). V was trimmed by 5 bases and J by 4 bases, leaving 22 bases between them. This CDR3 spans 17 amino acids. Germline assignment: CDR1 SGHRS and CDR2 YFSETQ. The CDR3 sequence: CASRRGLDPSQYNEQFF. CDR3 DNA: TGCGCCAGCAGACGAGGGCTAGACCCCAGCCAATACAATGAGCAGTTCTTC.

The chain recombines TRBV29-1 with TRBJ2-2; D may match TRBD1 or TRBD2 (5 bases each). CDR3 length: 13 residues. V was pared by 7 bases and J by 10 bases, with 19 bases between. Germline lookup yields CDR1 SQVTM and CDR2 ANQGSEA. The CDR3 is CSAKRDGRVELFF. DNA of the CDR3: TGCAGCGCTAAGAGGGACGGCCGCGTGGAGCTGTTTTTT.

This clonotype was counted a single time. This chain uses TRBV13 with TRBJ2-1, with D tentatively TRBD2 (6 bases). CDR1 is PRHDT and CDR2 is FYEKMQ in the germline V gene (reference sequence). With 6 bases removed from V and 0 bases from J, the gap between germline ends came to 12 bases. This CDR3 has 15 residues. The CDR3 DNA follows: TGTGCCAGCAGTCCTGGGGGGAGCTCCTACAATGAGCAGTTCTTC. Translating it yields CASSPGGSSYNEQFF. Combining the CDR3 with reference TRBV13 and TRBJ2-1 gives the whole variable domain AAGVIQSPRHLIKEKRETATLKCYPIPRHDTVYWYQQGPGQDPQFLISFYEKMQSDKGSIPDRFSAQQFSDYHSELNMSSLELGDSALYFCASSPGGSSYNEQFFGPGTRLTVL.

The table lists this clonotype with a few counts. This rearrangement joins TRBV10-2 to TRBJ2-3; 10 nucleotides match TRBD2. J was trimmed by 0 bases and V by 3 bases; bases with no gene match: 9. Germline values: CDR1 WSHSY, CDR2 SAAADI. The CDR3 contains 18 residues. CDR3 bases: TGCGCCAGCAGTGAACTAAGCGGGGGGGCTAGCAGCACAGATACGCAGTATTTT. This gives the protein CASSELSGGASSTDTQYF.

The DNA for the CDR3 is TGCAGCGTTGAGTCAGGGGACAAATACGAGCAGTACTTC. Translation: CSVESGDKYEQYF. V and J are TRBV29-1 and TRBJ2-7; TRBD1 might be the D (6 bases). V shed 3 bases and J shed 4 bases, with 13 bases lying between them. Germline V gene lookup returns CDR1 SQVTM and CDR2 ANQGSEA. This CDR3 is 13 amino acids long.

By proportion, this clonotype is medium-sized. The V gene is TRBV4-1, the J gene TRBJ2-3; no firm D call. The germline V gene encodes CDR1 MGHRA and CDR2 YSYEKL. The CDR3 is 13 residues long. V dropped 4 bases and J dropped 9 bases, with 14 bases sitting between them. Here the CDR3 DNA reads TGCGCCAGCAGCCCACCGACCTGGGTAACGCAGTATTTT. This gives the protein CASSPPTWVTQYF.

This sequence joins TRBV24-1 and TRBJ2-1; the D gene is possibly TRBD1 (6 bases). Germline CDR1 and CDR2: KGHDR and SFDVKD. V lost 2 bases and J lost 5, with 18 bases in between. The CDR3 length is 17 residues. In DNA form, the CDR3 reads TGTGCCACCAGTGATTCAACCACAGGGCCTTGGGACAATGAGCAGTTCTTC. Translation gives CATSDSTTGPWDNEQFF.

This clonotype is labeled medium-sized. The J gene is TRBJ1-1, the V gene TRBV27; tentative D call: TRBD1 (5 bases). The CDR3 is 17 amino acids. Trimming took off 6 bases at V and 0 bases at J, with 20 bases between the two ends. Germline lookup yields CDR1 MNHEY and CDR2 SMNVEV (reference sequence). The CDR3 loop reads CASSPWGGGLMNTEAFF. The CDR3 bases are TGTGCCAGCAGCCCCTGGGGGGGAGGACTGATGAACACTGAAGCTTTCTTT.

A single count supports this clonotype. A much larger clone lies a single base off, so this may be a read error. The chain couples TRBV20-1 to TRBJ2-2; a possible D gene is TRBD2 (6 bases). Germline V gene lookup returns CDR1 DFQATT and CDR2 SNEGSKA (reference sequence). The CDR3 length is 14 residues. CDR3 in DNA: TGCAGTGCCCCGGACGGACTAAACACCGGGGAGCCGTTTTTT. It is translated as CSAPDGLNTGEPFF.

The table lists this clonotype with a few counts. The rearrangement links TRBV5-1 to TRBJ1-2, with 10 bases fitting TRBD1. Germline V CDR1 and CDR2: SGHRS, YFSETQ. V shed 3 bases, J shed 7 bases, and the junction held 12 bases outside the gene matches. This CDR3 comprises 16 residues. CDR3 in amino acids: CASSSGTGANRVGYTF. The CDR3 nucleotides are TGCGCCAGCAGCTCCGGGACAGGGGCCAACCGGGTTGGCTACACCTTC.

The V gene is TRBV27, the J gene TRBJ2-7; 8 positions agree with TRBD1. The length of the CDR3 is 14 residues. V lost 3 bases, J lost 2 bases, and 3 bases stayed unmatched. Germline loops: CDR1 MNHEY, CDR2 SMNVEV (reference sequence). The chain's CDR3 is CASSLGQETYEQYF. The DNA for the CDR3 is TGTGCCAGCAGTTTGGGACAGGAGACCTACGAGCAGTACTTC.

This clonotype is judged medium-sized. V usage is TRBV7-3 and J usage is TRBJ2-1; D is unclear. Germline CDR1 is SGHTA and CDR2 is FQGTGA. The CDR3 extends over 15 amino acids. The germline V and J ends were trimmed by 2 bases and 6 bases, with 14 bases remaining between them. The CDR3 bases are TGTGCCAGCAGCTTATCTGGTGGGAACCTCAATGAGCAGTTCTTC. It yields the protein CASSLSGGNLNEQFF.

This rearrangement joins TRBV13 to TRBJ2-7; 9 bases fit TRBD1. J lost 3 bases, V lost 6 bases, and 12 bases had no gene match. Germline CDR1 is PRHDT and CDR2 is FYEKMQ (reference sequence). The CDR3 is 16 amino acids. The CDR3 is CASSHPRGQGDYEQYF. The CDR3 coding sequence is TGTGCCAGCAGTCACCCGCGGGGACAGGGCGACTACGAGCAGTACTTC.

By frequency in the sample, this clonotype is medium-sized. J is TRBJ2-7 and V is TRBV7-9; maybe TRBD2 (5 bases). Germline V gives CDR1 SEHNR, CDR2 FQNEAQ (reference sequence). V gave up 1 base and J gave up 2 bases, with 12 bases separating them. The CDR3 length is 15 residues. DNA for the CDR3: TGTGCCAGCAGCTTAGTCGGTCGGAGGACCTACGAGCAGTACTTC. Encoded protein: CASSLVGRRTYEQYF.

This clonotype came up a few times. CDR3 nucleotides: TGTGCCAGCAGTGAGTTGGGCCTCGCCCTTCAGCCCCAGCATTTT. This encodes CASSELGLALQPQHF. The chain has TRBV6-4 and TRBJ1-5, with D hard to call. V was trimmed by 3 bases and J by 6 bases, leaving 15 bases between them. The CDR3 is made up of 15 amino acids. CDR1 and CDR2 from the germline V gene are MRHNA and SNTAGT.

J is TRBJ2-1 and V is TRBV29-1, with 7 bases aligning to TRBD2. CDR3 length equals 15 residues. Losses at the gene ends were 0 bases for V and 10 bases for J; bases not matched to a gene: 12. Germline CDR1 reads SQVTM; CDR2 reads ANQGSEA. The chain's CDR3 is CSVEDRGRGGYEQFF. The CDR3 nucleotides read TGCAGCGTTGAAGATCGGGGTAGGGGAGGGTACGAGCAGTTCTTC.

V usage is TRBV12-3 or TRBV12-4 and J usage is TRBJ2-7, with TRBD2 matching 10 bases. Germline trimming cut 9 bases from V and 0 bases from J; bases unmatched to any gene: 8. CDR3 length: 15 amino acids. CDR3 sequence reads: CASSWGLALSYEQYF. The CDR3 DNA is TGTGCCAGTAGCTGGGGACTAGCGCTCTCCTACGAGCAGTACTTC.

The chain has TRBV20-1 and TRBJ2-7; TRBD2 matches at 16 bases. This CDR3 is 16 amino acids long. Per the germline V gene, CDR1 is DFQATT and CDR2 is SNEGSKA (reference sequence). With 5 bases clipped from V and 0 bases from J, the junction kept 4 bases outside the gene matches. As DNA, the CDR3 is TGCAGTGCTTCGGGGACTAGCGGGAGGGCCTCCTACGAGCAGTACTTC. It is translated as CSASGTSGRASYEQYF.

This clonotype was seen a few times. This chain joins TRBV27 and TRBJ2-1; tentative D call: TRBD1 (5 bases). CDR1 is MNHEY and CDR2 is SMNVEV in the germline V gene (reference sequence). The germline V and J ends were trimmed by 3 bases and 4 bases, with 7 bases remaining between them. This CDR3 contains 13 residues. The CDR3 DNA reads TGTGCCAGCAGTTTGCCAGGGTACAATGAGCAGTTCTTC. As protein: CASSLPGYNEQFF.

This chain joins TRBV11-2 and TRBJ2-1; a weak D match, TRBD2 (5 bases). The CDR3 length is 12 residues. Germline assignment: CDR1 SGHAT and CDR2 FQNNGV. V lost 4 bases to trimming and J lost 10 bases, with 11 bases between them. CDR3 nucleotides: TGTGCCAGCAGCTCGACCCGGAGGGAGCAGTTCTTC. As protein: CASSSTRREQFF.

This clonotype has more than one count but fewer than ten. The V call is TRBV12-3 or TRBV12-4, the J call TRBJ2-3; 11 nucleotides align to TRBD2. The CDR3 length is 18 residues. Losses at the gene ends were 1 base for V and 0 bases for J; bases not matched to a gene: 6. The CDR3 nucleotides read TGTGCCAGCAGTTTAGAGGCTAGCGGGGGGCATAGCACAGATACGCAGTATTTT. Protein product: CASSLEASGGHSTDTQYF.

The chain is built from TRBV27 and TRBJ2-1; TRBD2 matches at 9 bases. J lost 10 bases, V lost 4 bases, and 17 bases had no gene match. Germline V gives CDR1 MNHEY, CDR2 SMNVEV (reference sequence). CDR3 length equals 17 residues. The CDR3 spells CASSSGGGLAGVDEQFF. The CDR3 region has the DNA TGTGCCAGCAGTTCGGGGGGGGGGTTAGCGGGAGTGGACGAGCAGTTCTTC.

By frequency in the sample, this clonotype is medium-sized (0.01 to 0.1%). The chain recombines TRBV4-1 with TRBJ2-3, with D maybe TRBD1 (5 bases). V was pared by 3 bases and J by 5 bases, with 18 bases between. Germline-derived CDR1 and CDR2 are MGHRA and YSYEKL. CDR3 length equals 16 residues. As DNA, the CDR3 is TGCGCCAGCAGCCAGGCCGGACCTGACAGTTTAGATACGCAGTATTTT. It encodes CASSQAGPDSLDTQYF.

Within the sample, this clonotype is medium-sized. The chain combines TRBV5-1 with TRBJ2-7; no reliable D call. Germline CDR1 is SGHRS and CDR2 is YFSETQ. V was clipped by 2 bases and J by 3 bases, with 6 bases between them. The CDR3 is 12 amino acids. In nucleotides, the CDR3 is TGCGCCAGCAGCTTAAACAGCTACGAGCAGTACTTC. It translates to CASSLNSYEQYF.

This chain connects TRBV6-1 to TRBJ2-3; the match to TRBD2 covers 11 bases. Looked up from germline, CDR1 is MNHNS and CDR2 is SASEGT. The J segment lost 5 bases and the V segment lost 1 base, leaving 11 bases of the junction unmatched. This CDR3 spans 18 amino acids. The CDR3 is CASSEELSGLAALDTQYF. The CDR3 nucleotides are TGTGCCAGCAGTGAAGAGCTTTCGGGACTAGCGGCGCTAGATACGCAGTATTTT.